This T cell receptor (beta chain) was observed in a study of OX40 agonist ivuxolimab in advanced cancers. Study summary: The treatment was a fully human IgG2 OX40 agonist, ivuxolimab. Prior checkpoint blockade (anti-PD-1, anti-PD-L1 or anti-CTLA-4) was permitted; under 50% had it.

TCRdb's table, derived via immunoSEQ multiplex PCR, lists solely in-frame clones and lacks some. The sample lists approximately 79,000 clones, about 85% occurring once. Per the germline V gene, CDR1 is SGDLS and CDR2 is YYNGEE. The germline V and J ends were trimmed by 1 base and 5 bases, with 12 bases remaining between them. The CDR3 extends over 14 amino acids. This clonotype originated in an adult with an advanced solid tumor such as melanoma, head and neck, liver or kidney cancer. Specimen: CD4+ or CD8+ T cells sorted from blood, collected in a trial of the OX40 agonist ivuxolimab. V usage is TRBV9 and J usage is TRBJ1-1; no firm D call. The CDR3 sequence: CASSVTVAGTEAFF. The DNA for the CDR3 is TGTGCCAGCAGCGTAACAGTGGCGGGGACTGAAGCTTTCTTT.